This TCR beta chain was retrieved from a study of T cell changes during pregnancy in multiple sclerosis (dated by TCRdb to between 2018 and 2021). For the study in its entirety: The study examined how the T cell repertoire changed over the course of pregnancy in women with multiple sclerosis.

In the case of this clone: Its target antigen remains unknown. No much larger clonotype is one base removed from it; base qualities were not supplied.

CDR1 and CDR2, looked up from the germline V gene, are SGHDT and YYEEEE. Measured from the cysteine to the phenylalanine, the CDR3 is 17 residues long. Only the CDR3 portion is preserved as DNA: 51 bases, with reading frame beginning at the first base. Trimming takes 1 base off V and 8 bases off J; junction bases not matched to a gene: 12. Libraries came from the immunoSEQ multiplex PCR assay. In TCRdb, the immuneACCESS table is reduced to in-frame sequences with V and J assigned. These tables do not hold every clone; where another copy was compared, an unresolved V gene accounts for under half, and the others remain unexplained. The sample contains more than 45,000 clones, 85% to 95% of them found a single time. About 0.56% of the sample is held by the ten biggest clonotypes.

The specimen comprised CD4+ T cells from peripheral blood mononuclear cells, sampled in the second trimester of pregnancy. The rearrangement joined TRBV5-6 to TRBJ2-3; a stretch of 11 junction bases matches TRBD2. The clonotype comes from a female donor with multiple sclerosis, enrolled in a pregnancy study. CDR3 sequence: CASSLLALAGGRVTQYF. In nucleotide form, the sequence is TGTGCCAGCAGCTTGTTAGCGCTAGCGGGGGGCCGCGTTACGCAGTATTTT. Here the CDR3 is joined to the reference TRBV5-6 and TRBJ2-3 genes, and the full variable domain is: DAGVTQSPTHLIKTRGQQVTLRCSPKSGHDTVSWYQQALGQGPQFIFQYYEEEERQRGNFPDRFSGHQFPNYSSELNVNALLLGDSALYLCASSLLALAGGRVTQYFGPGTRLTVL.